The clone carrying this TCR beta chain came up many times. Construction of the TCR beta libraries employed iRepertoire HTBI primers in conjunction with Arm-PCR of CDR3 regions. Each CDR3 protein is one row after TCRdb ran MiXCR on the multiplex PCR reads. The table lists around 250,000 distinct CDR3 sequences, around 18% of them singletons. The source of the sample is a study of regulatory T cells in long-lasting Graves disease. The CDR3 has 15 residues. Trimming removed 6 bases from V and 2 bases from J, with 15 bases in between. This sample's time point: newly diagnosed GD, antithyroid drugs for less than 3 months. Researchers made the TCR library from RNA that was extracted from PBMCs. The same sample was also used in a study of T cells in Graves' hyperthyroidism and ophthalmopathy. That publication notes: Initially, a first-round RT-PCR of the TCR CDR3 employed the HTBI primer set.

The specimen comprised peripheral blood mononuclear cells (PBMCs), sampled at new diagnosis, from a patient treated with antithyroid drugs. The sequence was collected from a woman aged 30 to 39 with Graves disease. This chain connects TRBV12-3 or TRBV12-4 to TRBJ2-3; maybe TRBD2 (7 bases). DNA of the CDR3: TGTGCCAGCAGATCCCCTGGGGGGGCCACAGATACGCAGTATTTT. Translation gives CASRSPGGATDTQYF.